The clone carrying this TCR beta chain was counted only a few times. Profiling relied on immunoSEQ multiplex PCR, and the TCRdb table lists in-frame clones only, not all of them. This sample has about 59,000 clones, with almost 85% found just once. Trimming pared 0 bases from V and 9 bases from J, leaving 8 bases between. This CDR3 has 11 residues. CDR1 is SQVTM and CDR2 is ANQGSEA in the germline V gene. This sample is part of a study of radiotherapy plus CTLA-4 blockade in lung cancer. Here the sequenced sample was peripheral blood, taken from a patient treated with radiotherapy plus ipilimumab. The receptor's source is a human donor with non-small cell lung cancer whose response to radiotherapy plus ipilimumab could not be evaluated. The genes are TRBV29-1 and TRBJ2-5, with D possibly TRBD2 on 6 matching bases. The DNA of the CDR3 is TGCAGCGTTGAAGATACGGGAGCCCAGTACTTC. Encoded protein: CSVEDTGAQYF.